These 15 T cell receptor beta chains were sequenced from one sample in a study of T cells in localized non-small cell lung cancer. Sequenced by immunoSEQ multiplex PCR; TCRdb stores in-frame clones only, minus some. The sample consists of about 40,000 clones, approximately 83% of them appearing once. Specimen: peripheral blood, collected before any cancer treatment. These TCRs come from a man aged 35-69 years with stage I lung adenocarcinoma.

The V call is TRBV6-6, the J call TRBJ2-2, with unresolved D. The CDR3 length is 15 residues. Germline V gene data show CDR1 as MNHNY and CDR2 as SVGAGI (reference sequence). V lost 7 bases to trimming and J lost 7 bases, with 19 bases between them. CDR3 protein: CASKIRASNRGELFF. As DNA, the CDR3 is TGTGCCAGCAAGATCCGGGCCTCAAACCGCGGGGAGCTGTTTTTT.

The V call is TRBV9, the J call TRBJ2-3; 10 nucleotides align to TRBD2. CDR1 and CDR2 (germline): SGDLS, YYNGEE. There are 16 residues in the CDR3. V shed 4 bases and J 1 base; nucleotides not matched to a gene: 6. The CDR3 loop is CASSTLAGAGTDTQYF. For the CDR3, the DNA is TGTGCCAGCAGCACCCTAGCGGGAGCTGGCACAGATACGCAGTATTTT.

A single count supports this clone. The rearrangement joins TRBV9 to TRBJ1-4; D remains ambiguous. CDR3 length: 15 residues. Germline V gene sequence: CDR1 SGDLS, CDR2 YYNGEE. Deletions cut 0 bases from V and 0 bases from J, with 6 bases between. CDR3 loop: CASSVGDATNEKLFF. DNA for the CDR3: TGTGCCAGCAGCGTAGGAGACGCAACTAATGAAAAACTGTTTTTT.

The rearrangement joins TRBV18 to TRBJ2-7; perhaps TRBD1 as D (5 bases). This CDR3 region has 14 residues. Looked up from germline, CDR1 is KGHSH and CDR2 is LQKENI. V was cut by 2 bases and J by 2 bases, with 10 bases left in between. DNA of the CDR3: TGTGCCAGCTCACCAGAGACAGAGGCCTACGAGCAGTACTTC. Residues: CASSPETEAYEQYF.

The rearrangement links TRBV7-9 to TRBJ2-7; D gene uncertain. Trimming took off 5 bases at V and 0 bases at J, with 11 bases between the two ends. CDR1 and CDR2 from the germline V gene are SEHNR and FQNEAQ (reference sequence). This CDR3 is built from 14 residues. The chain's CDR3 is CASSGSDGSYEQYF. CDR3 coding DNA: TGTGCCAGCAGCGGAAGCGATGGCTCCTACGAGCAGTACTTC.

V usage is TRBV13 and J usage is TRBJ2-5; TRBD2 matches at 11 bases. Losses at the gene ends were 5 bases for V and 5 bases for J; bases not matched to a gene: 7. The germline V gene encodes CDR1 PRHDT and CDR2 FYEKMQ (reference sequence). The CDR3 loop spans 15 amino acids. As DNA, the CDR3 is TGTGCCAGCAGCGAAGATAGCGGGAGGGGGGAGACCCAGTACTTC. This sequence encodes CASSEDSGRGETQYF. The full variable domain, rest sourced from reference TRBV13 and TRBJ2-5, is AAGVIQSPRHLIKEKRETATLKCYPIPRHDTVYWYQQGPGQDPQFLISFYEKMQSDKGSIPDRFSAQQFSDYHSELNMSSLELGDSALYFCASSEDSGRGETQYFGPGTRLLVL.

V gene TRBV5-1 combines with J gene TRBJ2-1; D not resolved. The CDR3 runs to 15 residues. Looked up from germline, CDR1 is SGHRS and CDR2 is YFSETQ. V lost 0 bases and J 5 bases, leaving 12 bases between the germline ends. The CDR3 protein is CASSLDPPPNNEQFF. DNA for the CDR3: TGCGCCAGCAGCTTGGATCCGCCTCCTAACAATGAGCAGTTCTTC. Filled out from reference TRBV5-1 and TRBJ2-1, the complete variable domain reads KAGVTQTPRYLIKTRGQQVTLSCSPISGHRSVSWYQQTPGQGLQFLFEYFSETQRNKGNFPGRFSGRQFSNSRSEMNVSTLELGDSALYLCASSLDPPPNNEQFFGPGTRLTVL.

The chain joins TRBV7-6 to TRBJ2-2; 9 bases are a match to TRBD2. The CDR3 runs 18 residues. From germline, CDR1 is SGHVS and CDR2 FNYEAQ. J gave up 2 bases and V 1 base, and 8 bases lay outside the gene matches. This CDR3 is CASSLVRAGGSNTGELFF. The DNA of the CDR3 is TGTGCCAGCAGCTTAGTGCGAGCGGGAGGTTCCAACACCGGGGAGCTGTTTTTT.

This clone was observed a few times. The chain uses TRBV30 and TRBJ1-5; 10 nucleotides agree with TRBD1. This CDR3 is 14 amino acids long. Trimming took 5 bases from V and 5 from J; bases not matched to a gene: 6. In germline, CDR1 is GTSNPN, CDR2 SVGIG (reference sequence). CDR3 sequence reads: CAWGTGEAHQPQHF. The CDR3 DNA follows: TGTGCCTGGGGGACAGGGGAGGCCCATCAGCCCCAGCATTTT.

CDR3 nucleotide sequence: TGTGCCAGCCCAAACAGGGGGCGAGATGGCTACACCTTC. It specifies CASPNRGRDGYTF. The rearrangement joins TRBV2 to TRBJ1-2, with TRBD1 identical over 9 bases. The junction had 7 bases not matched to a gene; V was cut back by 8 bases and J by 6 bases. CDR1 SNHLY and CDR2 FYNNEI come from the germline V gene. This CDR3 has 13 residues.

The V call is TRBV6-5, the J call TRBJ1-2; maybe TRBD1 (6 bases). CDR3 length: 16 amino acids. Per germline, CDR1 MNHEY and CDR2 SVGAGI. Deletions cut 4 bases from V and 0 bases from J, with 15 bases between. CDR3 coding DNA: TGTGCCAGCAGTTCCTGGACGGACAGATCTAACTATGGCTACACCTTC. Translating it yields CASSSWTDRSNYGYTF.

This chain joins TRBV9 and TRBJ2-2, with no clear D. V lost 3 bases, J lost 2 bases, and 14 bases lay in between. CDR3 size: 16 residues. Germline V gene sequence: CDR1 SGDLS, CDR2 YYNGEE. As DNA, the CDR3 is TGTGCCAGCAGCGCCAGTTGGCGGAGTAACACCGGGGAGCTGTTTTTT. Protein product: CASSASWRSNTGELFF.

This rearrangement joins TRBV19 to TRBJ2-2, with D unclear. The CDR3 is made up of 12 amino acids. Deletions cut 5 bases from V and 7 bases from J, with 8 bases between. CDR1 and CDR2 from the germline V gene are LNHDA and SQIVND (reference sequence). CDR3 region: CASSSHGGELFF. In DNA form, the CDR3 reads TGTGCCAGTAGTTCTCATGGCGGGGAGCTGTTTTTT.

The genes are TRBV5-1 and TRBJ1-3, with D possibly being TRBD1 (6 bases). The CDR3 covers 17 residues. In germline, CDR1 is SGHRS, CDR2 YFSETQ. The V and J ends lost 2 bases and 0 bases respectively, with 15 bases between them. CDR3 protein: CASSLQGSTNSGNTIYF. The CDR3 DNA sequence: TGCGCCAGCAGCTTACAGGGCTCTACTAACTCTGGAAACACCATATATTTT. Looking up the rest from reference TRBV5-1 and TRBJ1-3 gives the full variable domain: KAGVTQTPRYLIKTRGQQVTLSCSPISGHRSVSWYQQTPGQGLQFLFEYFSETQRNKGNFPGRFSGRQFSNSRSEMNVSTLELGDSALYLCASSLQGSTNSGNTIYFGEGSWLTVV.

Here the CDR3 reads CASSLTGQGNEKLFF. CDR3 DNA sequence: TGCGCCAGCAGCTTAACGGGACAGGGTAATGAAAAACTGTTTTTT. The rearrangement uses TRBV4-1 and TRBJ1-4, with 9 bases fitting TRBD1. This CDR3 comprises 15 residues. Germline values: CDR1 MGHRA, CDR2 YSYEKL. With 5 bases clipped from V and 4 bases from J, the junction kept 5 bases outside the gene matches.